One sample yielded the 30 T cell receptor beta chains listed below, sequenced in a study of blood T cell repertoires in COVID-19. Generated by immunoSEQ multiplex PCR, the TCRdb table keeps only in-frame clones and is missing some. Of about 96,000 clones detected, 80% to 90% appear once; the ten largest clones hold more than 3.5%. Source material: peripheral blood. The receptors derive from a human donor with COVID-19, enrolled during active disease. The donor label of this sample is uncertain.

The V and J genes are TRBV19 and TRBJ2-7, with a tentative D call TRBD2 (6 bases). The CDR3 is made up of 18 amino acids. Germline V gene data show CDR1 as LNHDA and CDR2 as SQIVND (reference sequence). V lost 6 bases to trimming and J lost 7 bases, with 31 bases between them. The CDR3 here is CASSKSRGSGGILREQYF. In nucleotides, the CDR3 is TGTGCCAGTAGCAAAAGTAGGGGATCGGGCGGGATACTACGAGAGCAGTACTTC.

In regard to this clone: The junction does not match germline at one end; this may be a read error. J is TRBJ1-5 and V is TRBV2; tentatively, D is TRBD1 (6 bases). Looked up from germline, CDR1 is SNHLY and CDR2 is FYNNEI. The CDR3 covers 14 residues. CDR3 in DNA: TGTGCCAACAGTGTGGGGGCGAGCAATCAGCCCCAGCATTTT. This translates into CANSVGASNQPQHF.

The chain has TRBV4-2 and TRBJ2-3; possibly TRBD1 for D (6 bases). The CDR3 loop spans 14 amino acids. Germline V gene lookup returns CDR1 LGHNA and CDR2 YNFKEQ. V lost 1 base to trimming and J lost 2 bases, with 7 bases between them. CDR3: CASSQGGPTDTQYF. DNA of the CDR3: TGTGCCAGCAGCCAAGGGGGGCCCACAGATACGCAGTATTTT.

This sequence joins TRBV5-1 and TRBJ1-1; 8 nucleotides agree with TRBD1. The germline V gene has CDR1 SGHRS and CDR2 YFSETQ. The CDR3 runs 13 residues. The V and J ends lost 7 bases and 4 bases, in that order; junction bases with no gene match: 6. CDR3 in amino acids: CASGGQGPTEAFF. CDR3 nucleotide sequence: TGCGCCAGCGGTGGACAGGGCCCCACTGAAGCTTTCTTT.

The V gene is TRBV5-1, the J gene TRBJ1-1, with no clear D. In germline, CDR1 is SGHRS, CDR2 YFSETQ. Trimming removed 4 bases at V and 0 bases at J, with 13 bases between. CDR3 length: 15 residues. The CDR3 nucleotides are TGCGCCAGCAGCAAGGACCGGGGAATGAACACTGAAGCTTTCTTT. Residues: CASSKDRGMNTEAFF.

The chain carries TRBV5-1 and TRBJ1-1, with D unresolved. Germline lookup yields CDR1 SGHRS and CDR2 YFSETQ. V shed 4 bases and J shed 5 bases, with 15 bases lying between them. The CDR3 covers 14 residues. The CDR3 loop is CASSKDTRDTEAFF. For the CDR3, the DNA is TGCGCCAGCAGCAAAGACACGCGGGATACTGAAGCTTTCTTT.

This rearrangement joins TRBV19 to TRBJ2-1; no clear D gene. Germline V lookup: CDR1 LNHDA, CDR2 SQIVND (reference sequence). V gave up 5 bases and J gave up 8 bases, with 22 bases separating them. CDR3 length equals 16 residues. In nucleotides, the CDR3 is TGTGCCAGTAGTCCCTCAAGAGACGGAGCTAACCATGAGCAGTTCTTC. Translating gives CASSPSRDGANHEQFF.

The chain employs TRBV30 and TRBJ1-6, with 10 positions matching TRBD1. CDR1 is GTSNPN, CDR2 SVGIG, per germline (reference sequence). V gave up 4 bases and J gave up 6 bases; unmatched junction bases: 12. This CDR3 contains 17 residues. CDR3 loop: CAWIPWGGQGINSPLHF. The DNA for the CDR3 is TGTGCCTGGATCCCCTGGGGGGGACAGGGGATTAATTCACCCCTCCACTTT.

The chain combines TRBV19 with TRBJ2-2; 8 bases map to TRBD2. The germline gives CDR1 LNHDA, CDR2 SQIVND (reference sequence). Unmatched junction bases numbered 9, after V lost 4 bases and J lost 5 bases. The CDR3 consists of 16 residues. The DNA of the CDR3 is TGTGCCAGTAGTACCTCGGGACTAGTGTTAACCGGGGAGCTGTTTTTT. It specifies CASSTSGLVLTGELFF.

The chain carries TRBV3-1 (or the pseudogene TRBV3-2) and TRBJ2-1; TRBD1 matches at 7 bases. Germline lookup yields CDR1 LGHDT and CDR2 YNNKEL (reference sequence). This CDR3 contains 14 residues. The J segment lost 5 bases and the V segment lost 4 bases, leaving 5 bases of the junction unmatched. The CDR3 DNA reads TGTGCCAGCAGCCTCCCGGGACAGAACAATGAGCAGTTCTTC. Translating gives CASSLPGQNNEQFF.

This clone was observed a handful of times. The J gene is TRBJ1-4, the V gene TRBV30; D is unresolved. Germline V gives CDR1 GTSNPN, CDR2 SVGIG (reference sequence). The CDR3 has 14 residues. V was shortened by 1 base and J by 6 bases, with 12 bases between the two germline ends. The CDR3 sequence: CAWSGDLGDEKLFF. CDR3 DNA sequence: TGTGCCTGGAGTGGTGACTTGGGTGATGAAAAACTGTTTTTT.

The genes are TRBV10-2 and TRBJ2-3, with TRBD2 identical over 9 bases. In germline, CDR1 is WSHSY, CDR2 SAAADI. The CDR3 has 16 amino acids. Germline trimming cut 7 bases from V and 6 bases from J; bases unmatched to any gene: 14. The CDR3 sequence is CASTRWTGGGEDTQYF. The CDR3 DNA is TGCGCCAGCACCCGGTGGACCGGCGGGGGGGAGGATACGCAGTATTTT.

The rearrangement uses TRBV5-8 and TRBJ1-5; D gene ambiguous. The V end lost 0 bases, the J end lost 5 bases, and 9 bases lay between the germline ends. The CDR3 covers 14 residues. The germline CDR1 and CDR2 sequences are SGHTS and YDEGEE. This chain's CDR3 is CASSLGREDQPQHF. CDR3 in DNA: TGTGCCAGCAGCTTGGGACGGGAGGATCAGCCCCAGCATTTT. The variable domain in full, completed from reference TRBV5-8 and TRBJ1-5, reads EAGVTQSPTHLIKTRGQQATLRCSPISGHTSVYWYQQALGLGLQFLLWYDEGEERNRGNFPPRFSGRQFPNYSSELNVNALELEDSALYLCASSLGREDQPQHFGDGTRLSIL.

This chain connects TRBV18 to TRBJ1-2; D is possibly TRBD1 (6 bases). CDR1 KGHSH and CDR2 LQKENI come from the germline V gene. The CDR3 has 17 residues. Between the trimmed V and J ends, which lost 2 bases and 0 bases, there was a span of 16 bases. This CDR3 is CASSPSSEGVANYGYTF. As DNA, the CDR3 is TGTGCCAGCTCACCAAGTTCTGAGGGGGTTGCTAACTATGGCTACACCTTC.

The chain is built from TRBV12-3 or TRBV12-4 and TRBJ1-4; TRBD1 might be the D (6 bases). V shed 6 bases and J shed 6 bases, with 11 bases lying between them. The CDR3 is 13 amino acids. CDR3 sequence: CASRGRGHEKLFF. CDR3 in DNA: TGTGCCAGCAGGGGCAGGGGTCATGAAAAACTGTTTTTT.

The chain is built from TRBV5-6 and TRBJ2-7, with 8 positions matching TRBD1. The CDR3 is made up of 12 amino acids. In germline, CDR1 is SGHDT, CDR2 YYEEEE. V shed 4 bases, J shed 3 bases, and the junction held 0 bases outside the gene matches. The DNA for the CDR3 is TGTGCCAGCAGCGGGACAGGCTACGAGCAGTACTTC. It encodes CASSGTGYEQYF.

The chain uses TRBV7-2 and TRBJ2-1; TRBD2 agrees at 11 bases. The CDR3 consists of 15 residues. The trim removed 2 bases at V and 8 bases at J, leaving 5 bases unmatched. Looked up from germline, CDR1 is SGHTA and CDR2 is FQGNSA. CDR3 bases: TGTGCCAGCAGCTTATCTAGCGGGGGGAACTATGAGCAGTTCTTC. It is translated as CASSLSSGGNYEQFF.

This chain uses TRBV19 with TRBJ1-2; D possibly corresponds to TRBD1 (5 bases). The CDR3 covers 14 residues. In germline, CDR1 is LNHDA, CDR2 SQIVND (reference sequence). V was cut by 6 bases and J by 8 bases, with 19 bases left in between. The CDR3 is CASRDRGKGKGYTF. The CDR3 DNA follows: TGTGCCAGTAGGGATAGGGGAAAGGGTAAAGGCTACACCTTC.

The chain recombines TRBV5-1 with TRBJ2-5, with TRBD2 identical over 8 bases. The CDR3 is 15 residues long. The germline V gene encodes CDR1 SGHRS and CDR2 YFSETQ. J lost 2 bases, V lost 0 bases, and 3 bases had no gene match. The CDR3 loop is CASSLVSGIQETQYF. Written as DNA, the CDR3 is TGCGCCAGCAGCTTGGTTAGCGGGATACAAGAGACCCAGTACTTC.

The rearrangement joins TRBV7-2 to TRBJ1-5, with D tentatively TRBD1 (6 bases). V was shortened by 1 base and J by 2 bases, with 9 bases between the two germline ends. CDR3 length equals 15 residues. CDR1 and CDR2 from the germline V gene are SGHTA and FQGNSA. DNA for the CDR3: TGTGCCAGCAGCTTAGGTGGACAGCGCAATCAGCCCCAGCATTTT. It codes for CASSLGGQRNQPQHF.

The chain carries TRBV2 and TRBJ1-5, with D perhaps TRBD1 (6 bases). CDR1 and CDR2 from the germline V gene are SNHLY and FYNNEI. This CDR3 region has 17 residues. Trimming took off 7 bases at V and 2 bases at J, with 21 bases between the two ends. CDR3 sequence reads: CASIPDRPGGGNQPQHF. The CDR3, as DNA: TGTGCCAGCATTCCGGACAGACCGGGTGGAGGCAATCAGCCCCAGCATTTT.

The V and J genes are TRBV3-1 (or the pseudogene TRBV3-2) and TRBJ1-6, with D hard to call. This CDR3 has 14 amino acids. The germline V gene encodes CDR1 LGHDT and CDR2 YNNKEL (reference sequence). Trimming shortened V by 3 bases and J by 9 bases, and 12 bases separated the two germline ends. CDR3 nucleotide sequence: TGTGCCAGCAGCCAGGCCTGGAGTGGTTCACCCCTCCACTTT. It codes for CASSQAWSGSPLHF.

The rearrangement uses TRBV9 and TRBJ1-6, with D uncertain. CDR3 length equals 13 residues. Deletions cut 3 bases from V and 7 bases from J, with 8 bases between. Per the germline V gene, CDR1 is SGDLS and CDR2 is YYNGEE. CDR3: CASSERVNSPLHF. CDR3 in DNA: TGTGCCAGCAGCGAGAGGGTAAATTCACCCCTCCACTTT.

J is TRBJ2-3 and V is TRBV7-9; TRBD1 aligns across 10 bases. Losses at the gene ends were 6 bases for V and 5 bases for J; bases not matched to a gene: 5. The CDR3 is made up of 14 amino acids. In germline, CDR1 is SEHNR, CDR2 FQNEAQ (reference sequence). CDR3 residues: CASRLGTGEDTQYF. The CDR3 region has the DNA TGTGCCAGCAGGCTGGGGACAGGGGAAGATACGCAGTATTTT.

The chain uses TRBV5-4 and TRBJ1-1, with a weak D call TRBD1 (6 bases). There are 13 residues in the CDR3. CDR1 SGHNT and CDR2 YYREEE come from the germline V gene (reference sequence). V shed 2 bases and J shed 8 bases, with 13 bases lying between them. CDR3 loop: CASSLQGLIEAFF. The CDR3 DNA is TGTGCCAGCAGCTTACAGGGTTTAATAGAAGCTTTCTTT.

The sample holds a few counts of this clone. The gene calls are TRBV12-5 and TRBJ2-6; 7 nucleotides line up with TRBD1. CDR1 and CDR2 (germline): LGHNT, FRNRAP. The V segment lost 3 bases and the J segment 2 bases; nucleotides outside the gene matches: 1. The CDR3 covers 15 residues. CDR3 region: CASGFTGAGANVLTF. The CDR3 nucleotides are TGTGCTAGTGGTTTCACAGGGGCTGGGGCCAACGTCCTGACTTTC.

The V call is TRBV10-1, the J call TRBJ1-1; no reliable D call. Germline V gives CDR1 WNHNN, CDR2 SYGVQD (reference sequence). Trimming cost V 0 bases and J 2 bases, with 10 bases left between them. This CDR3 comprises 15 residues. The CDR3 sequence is CASSESQNVNTEAFF. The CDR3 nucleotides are TGCGCCAGCAGTGAGTCACAGAACGTTAACACTGAAGCTTTCTTT.

This CDR3 is CASSATRGEGYTF. The CDR3 bases are TGTGCCAGCAGTGCAACTCGCGGGGAGGGCTACACCTTC. V gene TRBV2 combines with J gene TRBJ1-2, with D unclear. V gave up 4 bases and J gave up 8 bases, with 14 bases separating them. The CDR3 contains 13 residues. CDR1 is SNHLY, CDR2 FYNNEI, per germline.

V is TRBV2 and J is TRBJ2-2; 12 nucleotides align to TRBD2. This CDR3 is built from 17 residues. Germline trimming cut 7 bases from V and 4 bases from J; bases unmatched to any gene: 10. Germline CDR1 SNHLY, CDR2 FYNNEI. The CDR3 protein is CASTWLAGGFSTGELFF. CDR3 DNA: TGTGCCAGCACTTGGCTAGCGGGGGGGTTTAGCACCGGGGAGCTGTTTTTT.

CDR3 residues: CASSVAGTEQYF. Here the CDR3 DNA reads TGTGCCAGCAGCGTAGCCGGGACAGAGCAGTATTTT. V and J are TRBV9 and TRBJ2-3; TRBD1 matches 7 bases. The V gene's germline CDR1 is SGDLS and CDR2 YYNGEE. The length of the CDR3 is 12 residues. With 0 bases clipped from V and 11 bases from J, the junction kept 3 bases outside the gene matches.